This T cell receptor (beta chain) was documented in a study of T cell repertoires in ileal Crohn's disease (dated by TCRdb to about 2019). Regarding the research as a whole: The median duration of disease was approximately eight years, and at the time of surgery approximately 34% of patients were active smokers. The study sequenced roughly 170 mucosal samples from 57 patients, taken at several locations on the surgical specimen and at postoperative endoscopy. TCR repertoire analysis was performed in about 61 Crohn's disease patients drawn from a prospective multicentre cohort. A Rutgeerts score above i0 was used to define endoscopic postoperative recurrence. The study ran alongside a multicentre cohort designed to identify predictors of early endoscopic recurrence after ileocolonic resection. Surgery was performed for a complication in all patients, with stricturing disease in roughly 60% and penetrating disease in approximately 40%. Roughly half of the patients were given postoperative therapy, with fewer than 12 receiving thiopurines and about 19 receiving anti-TNF agents. Neoterminal ileum biopsies obtained at postoperative colonoscopy were designated as M6 samples. What the study reported, not specific to this receptor: Mucosal CD4 and CD8 T cells were sorted and sequenced only in a subgroup of patients, the size of which was not stated. Postoperative endoscopy was performed at varying times within the first year after surgery, with a median delay of approximately 7 months. Compared with CD4 T cells, sorted CD8 T cells held more high-frequency clones, which suggests that the mucosal expansions were mostly CD8. A significantly higher proportion of clonal expansions was observed in active smokers at surgery than in non-smokers (about 25% vs 20%, p=0.02). Endoscopic recurrence was found to be associated with higher high-frequency clone percentages at surgery, and recurrence was observed in all patients with clonality above 26.8% (18/57).

The sample's time point, from its label and the paper: neoterminal ileum biopsy at postoperative endoscopy, about 6 months after surgery. Eligible patients were adults with ileal or ileocolonic Crohn's disease who had an indication for ileocolonic resection. Before DNA extraction, whole ileal mucosal biopsies were kept frozen at -80 degrees C. Genomic DNA was extracted from frozen whole biopsies using a TRizol-based method and was quantified with a NanoDrop 2000 spectrophotometer. CDR3 length: 13 amino acids, cysteine to phenylalanine. Only CDR3 DNA is held: 39 bases, read in frame from base 1. For CDR1 and CDR2, the germline V gene (reference sequence) lists SEHNR and FQNEAQ. Germline trimming amounts to 3 bases on V and 4 bases on J, with 3 as the count of junction bases outside the gene matches. For commercial TCRB immunosequencing, 400 to 550 nanograms of biopsy DNA were submitted for each sample. Adaptive Biotechnology amplified the CDR3 regions from genomic DNA with a two-step multiplex PCR designed to control amplification bias. In the first PCR, primers covered every V and J gene segment, and in the second PCR, barcodes and Illumina adapters were added. An Illumina instrument was used to sequence the CDR3 libraries. The paper's data handling went like this. Vendor-provided pipelines were combined with custom analysis of raw data in R/Bioconductor under R version 3.3.0. Clonality, which ranges from 0 to 1, was calculated as the inverse of the normalised Shannon entropy across all productive clones. High-frequency clones were defined as the repertoire share of the top 100 clones, retaining only clones passing a 95% confidence test. Overlap between samples was measured with the Morisita-Horn index, while repertoire diversity was measured with the Simpson index. TCRdb stores this immuneACCESS table with in-frame sequences only. Part of the clones is absent; in the studies checked, under half of the shortfall reflects unresolved V genes, and no reason is known for the rest. Clonal size and the V and J genes are those of that table, whereas D and trimming came from the DNA. A total of 12,000 or so clones appear in this sample, about 81% of them only once. The ten top clones hold around 9.9% of the sample.

Worth noting for this clone: Its antigen remains unidentified. Base qualities were left out, and no much larger clone turns up one base away.

The TCR sequence derives from an adult with Crohn's disease. The V gene is TRBV7-9 and the J gene is TRBJ2-7, with 7 junctional bases fitting TRBD2. Sequences were obtained from ileal tissue. The DNA is as follows: TGTGCCAGCAGCTTTGGCGGGAGTTACGAGCAGTACTTC. Translated, it gives CASSFGGSYEQYF.